This entry lists 26 T cell receptor beta chains sequenced from one sample in a study of T cells in Graves' hyperthyroidism and ophthalmopathy (dated 2019 in TCRdb). The method behind the library was multiplex PCR. Sequencing used an Illumina HiSeq 2000. Amplification of TCR beta CDR3 regions was carried out from RNA transcripts. For the first round of RT-PCR on the TCR CDR3, the HTBI primer set was used together with the Qiagen OneStep RT-PCR kit. The raw public reads went through TCRdb reprocessing: fastp at Q25, MiXCR clone calling, in-frame beta chains kept. Rows with one shared CDR3 protein collapse into an entry with the most common genes and DNA. Counted in this sample were roughly 740,000 distinct CDR3 sequences; about a sixth of them appeared once. The ten top clones hold approximately 8.4% of the sample. The material sequenced was blood. The receptors come from a man younger than 35 with Graves' hyperthyroidism.

About this clonotype: Since a much larger clone is just one base distant, this may be a read error. The chain links TRBV24-1 to TRBJ2-3; 7 positions match TRBD2. The CDR3 has 17 residues. The V gene's germline CDR1 is KGHDR and CDR2 SFDVKD. The chain's CDR3 is CATSDSGGSASTDTLYF. The CDR3 coding sequence is TGTGCCACCAGTGATTCGGGGGGAAGCGCTAGCACAGATACGCTGTATTTT.

This clonotype was detected only a few times. The chain couples TRBV20-1 to TRBJ2-1; no firm D call. The germline gives CDR1 DFQATT, CDR2 SNEGSKA (reference sequence). The CDR3 extends over 11 amino acids. The V end lost 0 bases, the J end lost 14 bases, and 11 bases lay between the germline ends. This CDR3 reads CSAREWRKEFF. The CDR3 coding sequence is TGCAGTGCTAGAGAGTGGCGTAAGGAGTTCTTC.

There are many counts of this clonotype. The J gene is TRBJ2-1, the V gene TRBV7-8, with unresolved D. Trimming left V 5 bases short and J 7 bases short, with 21 bases between. CDR1 is SGHVS, CDR2 FQNEAQ, per germline. CDR3 size: 16 residues. The CDR3 DNA reads as TGTGCCAGCAGCCCCCCTAAAGTAGTAGCTCTAAATGAGCAGTTCTTC. Amino acids: CASSPPKVVALNEQFF.

Here the CDR3 reads CASSIPGGPYEQYF. DNA for the CDR3: TGTGCCAGTAGTATTCCGGGGGGTCCCTACGAGCAGTACTTC. This chain links TRBV19 with TRBJ2-7; TRBD2 matches 7 bases. The CDR3 covers 14 residues. From germline, CDR1 is LNHDA and CDR2 SQIVND (reference sequence). With V trimmed by 3 bases and J by 2 bases, 4 bases remained unmatched.

There are many counts of this clonotype. V usage is TRBV28 and J usage is TRBJ2-4; D ambiguous. CDR3 size: 11 residues. CDR1 and CDR2 from the germline V gene are MDHEN and SYDVKM. V was cut by 4 bases and J by 8 bases, with 6 bases left in between. CDR3 bases: TGTGCCAGCAGTTCCGAAGACATTCAGTACTTC. This gives the protein CASSSEDIQYF.

J is TRBJ1-1 and V is TRBV14; no clear D. Germline assignment: CDR1 SGHDN and CDR2 FVKESK. V lost 1 base and J 8 bases, leaving 17 bases between the germline ends. This CDR3 is 15 amino acids long. CDR3 DNA sequence: TGTGCCAGCAGCCAAGTACGAATCGTGGTCCAAGAAGCTTTCTTT. This gives the protein CASSQVRIVVQEAFF.

A few counts support this clonotype. The J gene is TRBJ2-7, the V gene TRBV7-9, with TRBD2 matching 8 bases. J gave up 7 bases and V 4 bases, and 9 bases lay outside the gene matches. Germline CDR1 is SEHNR and CDR2 is FQNEAQ (reference sequence). The CDR3 is 14 amino acids. The chain's CDR3 is CASSSRAGVLEQYF. In nucleotides, the CDR3 is TGTGCCAGCAGCTCTCGAGCGGGAGTACTTGAGCAGTACTTC.

The rearrangement joins TRBV6-2 or TRBV6-3 to TRBJ2-1, with 10 bases identical to TRBD2. The germline V gene has CDR1 MNHEY and CDR2 SVGEGT. CDR3 size: 14 residues. CDR3 sequence reads: CALSRAGGVGEQFF. The DNA for the CDR3 is TGTGCTTTGAGTCGAGCGGGAGGGGTTGGAGAGCAGTTCTTC.

This clonotype came up many times. The chain links TRBV7-2 to TRBJ2-7, with TRBD2 matching 11 bases. CDR3 length: 18 amino acids. V trimming: 2 bases; J trimming: 3 bases; junction bases outside the gene matches: 12. The germline gives CDR1 SGHTA, CDR2 FQGNSA. The CDR3 here is CASSLNSGRGVRNYEQYF. For the CDR3, the DNA is TGTGCCAGCAGCTTAAATAGCGGGAGGGGAGTACGGAACTACGAGCAGTACTTC.

The sample holds a few counts of this clonotype. This sequence joins TRBV25-1 and TRBJ2-2, with 8 positions matching TRBD1. Germline CDR1 MGHDK, CDR2 SYGVNS. This CDR3 spans 20 amino acids. The V gene end was trimmed by 3 bases and the J gene end by 0 bases; junction bases not matched to a gene: 15. In DNA, the CDR3 is TGTGCCAGCAGTGATACGAGACTTGGGACAGGTGAACCGAACACCGGGGAGCTGTTTTTT. This sequence encodes CASSDTRLGTGEPNTGELFF.

In this sample, this clonotype turned up a few times. J is TRBJ2-5 and V is TRBV5-1; TRBD1 matches at 7 bases. The CDR3 totals 14 residues. Per the germline V gene, CDR1 is SGHRS and CDR2 is YFSETQ. J gave up 3 bases and V 5 bases, and 7 bases lay outside the gene matches. CDR3 in DNA: TGCGCCAGCAGGGTCGGGACAGCCAAAGAGACCCAGTACTTC. This encodes CASRVGTAKETQYF.

In its sample, this clonotype was seen many times. This rearrangement joins TRBV6-5 to TRBJ2-1; 7 bases map to TRBD1. The V gene's germline CDR1 is MNHEY and CDR2 SVGAGI. With 2 bases clipped from V and 4 bases from J, the junction kept 2 bases outside the gene matches. The CDR3 consists of 14 residues. The CDR3 bases are TGTGCCAGCAGTTACGGGACAGATTACAATGAGCAGTTCTTC. Translating it yields CASSYGTDYNEQFF.

This clonotype has at least ten counts. In nucleotides, the CDR3 is TGTGCCAGCAGTCCCCGGGACTACGAGCAGTACTTC. This gives the protein CASSPRDYEQYF. This chain links TRBV28 with TRBJ2-7, with TRBD2 as a possible D gene (5 bases). Trimming pared 5 bases from V and 3 bases from J, leaving 8 bases between. Germline-derived CDR1 and CDR2 are MDHEN and SYDVKM. This CDR3 region has 12 residues.

This clonotype showed up many times. The chain joins TRBV5-1 to TRBJ2-3; tentative D call: TRBD2 (6 bases). This CDR3 is built from 16 residues. The V gene lost 0 bases and the J gene lost 2 bases, with 13 bases spanning the gap. The germline V gene has CDR1 SGHRS and CDR2 YFSETQ. The CDR3 loop reads CASSLEGRGSTDTQYF. In DNA form, the CDR3 reads TGCGCCAGCAGCTTGGAAGGTCGGGGGTCCACAGATACGCAGTATTTT. The full variable domain, with the rest looked up from reference TRBV5-1 and TRBJ2-3, is KAGVTQTPRYLIKTRGQQVTLSCSPISGHRSVSWYQQTPGQGLQFLFEYFSETQRNKGNFPGRFSGRQFSNSRSEMNVSTLELGDSALYLCASSLEGRGSTDTQYFGPGTRLTVL.

V usage is TRBV5-1 and J usage is TRBJ2-2; 7 nucleotides line up with TRBD1. Per germline, CDR1 SGHRS and CDR2 YFSETQ. The CDR3 has 14 residues. V lost 0 bases and J lost 5; bases outside the gene matches: 1. The CDR3 loop reads CASSLVQGTGELFF. CDR3 DNA sequence: TGCGCCAGCAGCTTGGTACAGGGGACCGGGGAGCTGTTTTTT.

This clonotype was counted at least ten times. This chain links TRBV7-9 with TRBJ2-1; TRBD1 might be the D (6 bases). Germline CDR1 is SEHNR and CDR2 is FQNEAQ (reference sequence). The CDR3 runs to 14 residues. V dropped 5 bases and J dropped 3 bases, with 11 bases sitting between them. This CDR3 is CASSATGNYNEQFF. Here the CDR3 DNA reads TGTGCCAGCAGCGCCACAGGGAACTACAATGAGCAGTTCTTC.

This clonotype came up many times. The chain uses TRBV30 and TRBJ1-1; D remains unclear. V shed 4 bases and J shed 1 base, with 7 bases lying between them. This CDR3 contains 12 residues. CDR1 is GTSNPN and CDR2 is SVGIG in the germline V gene (reference sequence). The CDR3, as DNA: TGTGCCTGGAACCCGACGAACACTGAAGCTTTCTTT. It is translated as CAWNPTNTEAFF.

This clonotype was recorded a few times. The chain combines TRBV5-5 with TRBJ2-7, with TRBD1 as a possible D gene (6 bases). Germline CDR1 and CDR2: SGHKS and YYEKEE (reference sequence). V was pared by 3 bases and J by 0 bases, with 13 bases between. CDR3 length: 15 residues. CDR3 bases: TGTGCCAGCAGCTACGGACAGTCAAGCTCCTACGAGCAGTACTTC. Encoded protein: CASSYGQSSSYEQYF.

The chain recombines TRBV5-1 with TRBJ2-7; 8 bases map to TRBD2. Germline lookup yields CDR1 SGHRS and CDR2 YFSETQ. The CDR3 totals 14 residues. With 9 bases clipped from V and 1 base from J, the junction kept 9 bases outside the gene matches. The CDR3 protein is CATATSERSYEQYF. CDR3 nucleotide sequence: TGCGCCACCGCGACTAGCGAGAGATCCTACGAGCAGTACTTC. The full variable domain, with the rest looked up from reference TRBV5-1 and TRBJ2-7, is KAGVTQTPRYLIKTRGQQVTLSCSPISGHRSVSWYQQTPGQGLQFLFEYFSETQRNKGNFPGRFSGRQFSNSRSEMNVSTLELGDSALYLCATATSERSYEQYFGPGTRLTVT.

This clonotype has a count of ten or more. The V gene is TRBV11-3, the J gene TRBJ2-1; possibly TRBD1 or TRBD2 for D (5 bases each). This CDR3 has 19 residues. The V gene's germline CDR1 is SGHNT and CDR2 YENEEA. V lost 1 base and J lost 9, with 28 bases in between. The CDR3 region has the DNA TGTGCCAGCAGCTTAGCAACCTTCCGGGGCGGACCTAAGACGGGTGAGCAGTTCTTC. Amino acids: CASSLATFRGGPKTGEQFF.

This clonotype was observed a few times. The junction and the germline gene differ at one end; a read error may be behind it. V gene TRBV6-1 combines with J gene TRBJ1-1; weak D call: TRBD1 (6 bases). The V gene's germline CDR1 is MNHNS and CDR2 SASEGT. CDR3 length equals 15 residues. The DNA of the CDR3 is TGTGCCAGCAGCCGACGCCGGGACATGAACACTGAAGCTTCCTTT. It yields the protein CASSRRRDMNTEASF.

The chain carries TRBV5-8 and TRBJ2-1, with D perhaps TRBD1 (7 bases). CDR1 SGHTS and CDR2 YDEGEE come from the germline V gene. V gave up 4 bases and J gave up 8 bases, with 19 bases separating them. The CDR3 covers 15 residues. The CDR3 region is CASSPRGAFGDEQFF. Written as DNA, the CDR3 is TGTGCCAGCAGCCCCAGGGGGGCCTTTGGAGATGAGCAGTTCTTC.

J is TRBJ1-5 and V is TRBV28, with 8 bases fitting TRBD1. V was clipped by 8 bases and J by 15 bases; unmatched bases: 6. CDR1 is MDHEN, CDR2 SYDVKM, per germline. This CDR3 is 10 amino acids long. The CDR3 nucleotides are TGTGCCAGCTGGGACAGGACCCCGCATTTT. Amino acids: CASWDRTPHF.

V is TRBV4-2 and J is TRBJ2-7; no clear D gene. Germline CDR1 LGHNA, CDR2 YNFKEQ. V was trimmed by 0 bases and J by 2 bases, leaving 8 bases between them. This CDR3 region has 14 residues. CDR3 bases: TGTGCCAGCAGCCAAGACTTCGGACCCTACGAGCAGTACTTC. This encodes CASSQDFGPYEQYF.

This clonotype was found a few times. V and J are TRBV15 and TRBJ2-7; 7 bases fit TRBD2. Germline V lookup: CDR1 LNHNV, CDR2 YYDKDF (reference sequence). The CDR3 is 15 amino acids. Trimming took 1 base from V and 4 from J; bases not matched to a gene: 7. CDR3 in DNA: TGTGCCACCAGCAGAGCAGGGCGGGAGAAATACGAGCAGTACTTC. Translated, it gives CATSRAGREKYEQYF.

This clonotype was observed many times. The chain has TRBV30 and TRBJ1-1; 10 bases align to TRBD1. This CDR3 contains 17 residues. CDR1 is GTSNPN, CDR2 SVGIG, per germline (reference sequence). V lost 1 base and J lost 1; bases outside the gene matches: 9. The CDR3 spells CAWSARPRDRGNTEAFF. CDR3 sequence (DNA): TGTGCCTGGAGTGCACGCCCCCGGGACAGGGGGAACACTGAAGCTTTCTTT.